These T cell receptor beta chains were read from a single sample in a study of T cell responses to AZD1222 COVID-19 vaccine. Clones were read by immunoSEQ multiplex PCR, and TCRdb kept only the in-frame ones, dropping some. The table has about 140,000 clones, approximately 90% seen once. The sample in question was peripheral blood, obtained on day 0 of AZD1222 vaccination. The receptors shown here come from an adult in good health. Each CDR3 is given with its conserved first and last residue. The D gene is left open where the match is weak. The size field is filled for only some rows; it gives once, few, many or a size class.

d_call	clone_size	v_call	j_call	cdr3_nt	cdr3_aa
-	-	TRBV10-3	TRBJ1-4	TGTGCCATCAGTGAGCAGGGGCGGGCTAATGAAAAACTGTTTTTT	CAISEQGRANEKLFF
-	-	TRBV6-5	TRBJ1-4	TGTGCCAGCAGGAGGGCGGGCACTCGTAATGAAAAACTGTTTTTT	CASRRAGTRNEKLFF
TRBD1	-	TRBV7-9	TRBJ1-2	TGTGCCAGCAGCTGGGACAGGTCGGGCTACACCTTC	CASSWDRSGYTF
-	-	TRBV14	TRBJ1-2	TGTGCCAGCAGCCAGGGACTGCAATATGGCTACACCTTC	CASSQGLQYGYTF
TRBD1	-	TRBV7-3	TRBJ2-5	TGTGCCAGCAGCGCGGACAGGGGAGAGACCCAGTACTTC	CASSADRGETQYF
-	-	TRBV21-1	TRBJ2-1	TGTGCCAGCAGCAAAGCTGTCGGCGTTTGTTGTGAGTTCTTC	CASSKAVGVCCEFF
TRBD1	-	TRBV30	TRBJ1-1	TGTGCCTGGAGTTCGGACAGGGGAGCTTTCTTT	CAWSSDRGAFF
-	-	TRBV2	TRBJ1-2	TGTGCCAGCATCGACAGCTCCTCCTATGGCTACACCTTC	CASIDSSSYGYTF
-	-	TRBV11-2	TRBJ2-5	TGTGCCAGCAGCCGAGGGACTTGGCAAGAGACCCAGTACTTC	CASSRGTWQETQYF
TRBD2	-	TRBV29-1	TRBJ2-7	TGCAGCGGGATTTGGACGGCCGGGACTAGTAGAATGGAGCAGTACTTC	CSGIWTAGTSRMEQYF
TRBD1	-	TRBV19	TRBJ1-1	TGTGCCAGTAGTCACAGGGGCGCCCACACTGAAGCTTTCTTT	CASSHRGAHTEAFF
-	-	TRBV19	TRBJ2-5	TGTGCCAGTGGGGCCCGGGCGGGGCAAGAGACCCAGTACTTC	CASGARAGQETQYF
-	-	TRBV18	TRBJ1-2	TGTGCCAGCTCACCATCGGATACCCGGGGCTACACCTTC	CASSPSDTRGYTF
-	-	TRBV12-5	TRBJ2-7	TGTGCTAGTGGTTTGAATAGCTACGAGCAGTACTTC	CASGLNSYEQYF
TRBD2	-	TRBV11-3	TRBJ2-5	TGTGCCAGCAGCCCCCGGCTAGCGGGCTTGGGGGAGACCCAGTACTTC	CASSPRLAGLGETQYF
TRBD2	-	TRBV27	TRBJ2-2	TGTGCCAGCAGTTCTTTAGCGGGATGGGAAACCGGGGAGCTGTTTTTT	CASSSLAGWETGELFF
TRBD1	-	TRBV2	TRBJ1-1	TGTGCCACCCAGGGGGTGGCGAACACTGAAGCTTTCTTT	CATQGVANTEAFF
-	-	TRBV5-1	TRBJ2-7	TGCGCCAGCAGCTTTTCTTGGCGGGACCACGAGCAGTACTTC	CASSFSWRDHEQYF
-	-	TRBV19	TRBJ1-4	TGTGCCAGTAGTTGGGGCAGACTAAATGAAAAACTGTTTTTT	CASSWGRLNEKLFF
-	-	TRBV6-5	TRBJ1-1	TGTGCCAGCGAGAGTTCTGAAGCTTTCTTT	CASESSEAFF
-	-	TRBV9	TRBJ2-2	TGTGCCAGCAGCGTACGTACAGGGGGGGTCACCGGGGAGCTGTTTTTT	CASSVRTGGVTGELFF
-	-	TRBV7-2	TRBJ1-3	TGTGCCAGCAGCGTGTTAGGGGGAACTTCTGGAAACACCATATATTTT	CASSVLGGTSGNTIYF
-	once	TRBV4-2	TRBJ2-1	TGTGCCAGCAGCCAAACCCGATCCGGAGGCTCCTACAATGAGCAGTTCTTC	CASSQTRSGGSYNEQFF
TRBD1	once	TRBV11-2	TRBJ2-5	TGTGCCAGCAGCTTATTTCAGGGGGCACAAGAGACCCAGTACTTC	CASSLFQGAQETQYF
-	-	TRBV2	TRBJ1-5	TGTGCCAGCAGTGCCGGGACGGGCGACAATCAGCCCCAGCATTTT	CASSAGTGDNQPQHF
-	-	TRBV9	TRBJ2-6	TGTGCCAGCAGCGGACCTTTGACAGCTATCTCTGGGGCCAACGTCCTGACTTTC	CASSGPLTAISGANVLTF
TRBD1	-	TRBV7-2	TRBJ1-6	TGTGCCAGCAGCTTAGCGCTTGTCGGGGACAGGGGTTCACCCCTCCACTTT	CASSLALVGDRGSPLHF
-	-	TRBV7-9	TRBJ1-3	TGTGCCAGCAGCTTAGGGCGCGACCTTTCCGCCATATATTTT	CASSLGRDLSAIYF
-	-	TRBV28	TRBJ1-1	TGTGCCAGCAGGGGAGGGGTCGGGAGAGGTGAAGCTTTCTTT	CASRGGVGRGEAFF
-	-	TRBV5-1	TRBJ1-4	TGCGCCAGCAGCTTGGGTCAGGGGAATGAAAAACTGTTTTTT	CASSLGQGNEKLFF
-	-	TRBV4-2	TRBJ1-5	TGTGCCAGCAGCCAAGATGGGCGAAGCAATCAGCCCCAGCATTTT	CASSQDGRSNQPQHF
-	-	TRBV19	TRBJ1-1	TGTGCAACGTGGAGCAGGGCGAACACTGAAGCTTTCTTT	CATWSRANTEAFF
-	few	TRBV30	TRBJ2-2	TGTGCCTGGACTGTAGCGGCTAGCCACACCGGGGAGCTGTTTTTT	CAWTVAASHTGELFF
TRBD2	-	TRBV5-1	TRBJ2-2	TGCGCCAGCAGCGTACCGGGACTAGATTTGGCCGGGGAGCTGTTTTTT	CASSVPGLDLAGELFF
TRBD2	-	TRBV7-6	TRBJ2-1	TGTGCCAGCAGCTTGACTAGCGGGAGGCTAGTGGATGAGCAGTTCTTC	CASSLTSGRLVDEQFF
-	-	TRBV7-4	TRBJ1-5	TGTGCCAGCAGCTTAAGCAGTTACGAGCCCCAGCATTTT	CASSLSSYEPQHF
TRBD2	-	TRBV7-9	TRBJ2-2	TGTGCCAGCAGCACCCGGACTAGCGGGCCCGGGGAGCTGTTTTTT	CASSTRTSGPGELFF
-	-	TRBV6-5	TRBJ2-4	TGTGCCAGCAGGGGGCTGGGCAAAAACATTCAGTACTTC	CASRGLGKNIQYF
TRBD2	-	TRBV7-3	TRBJ2-3	TGTGCCAGCAGCTTACGGACTAGCGGCACCACAGATACGCAGTATTTT	CASSLRTSGTTDTQYF
TRBD2	-	TRBV3-1/TRBV3-2	TRBJ2-5	TGTGCCAGCAGCAGGACTAGCTGGGAGACCCAGTACTTC	CASSRTSWETQYF
TRBD1	-	TRBV28	TRBJ1-1	TGTGCCAGCAGTCAGCCCCAGGGGGCCAGCACTGAAGCTTTCTTT	CASSQPQGASTEAFF
-	once	TRBV14	TRBJ1-2	TGTGCCAGCAGCCACGGGGGGGGCTTCTATGGCTACACCTTC	CASSHGGGFYGYTF
-	once	TRBV7-2	TRBJ2-5	TGTGCCAGCAACCGGAACGGGGCCCAAGAGACCCAGTACTTC	CASNRNGAQETQYF
TRBD1	-	TRBV28	TRBJ2-7	TGTGCCAGCAGTTCGATAAGGACAGGGGACGAGCAGTACTTC	CASSSIRTGDEQYF
-	-	TRBV14	TRBJ2-7	TGTGCCAGCAGCCACTTGGAATCAGGGGACTACGAGCAGTACTTC	CASSHLESGDYEQYF
-	-	TRBV9	TRBJ1-1	TGTGCCAGCAGCAGACCCAGACCCCCCAAAACTCGTAGCACTGAAGCTTTCTTT	CASSRPRPPKTRSTEAFF
-	-	TRBV7-8	TRBJ2-5	TGTGCCAGCAGCGGGCAACGGTACAGGGAACAGACCCAGTACTTC	CASSGQRYREQTQYF
-	-	TRBV7-3	TRBJ1-1	TGTGCCAGCAGCTTCGACGGGAACACTGAAGCTTTCTTT	CASSFDGNTEAFF
-	-	TRBV11-2	TRBJ1-3	TGTGCCAGCAGCTTAGACGTGGGCTTGGGAAACACCATATATTTT	CASSLDVGLGNTIYF
-	-	TRBV21-1	TRBJ2-5	TGTGCCAGCTCTTACCGTCTAGCGTCCCCAGAGACCCAGTACTTC	CASSYRLASPETQYF
-	-	TRBV12-2	TRBJ2-2	TGTGCAAGTCGTGAGGGTGCCGGGGAGCTGTTTTTT	CASREGAGELFF
TRBD2	-	TRBV27	TRBJ2-2	TGTGCCAGCAGTTCGGGACTAGCGGGAGGGCTGAACACCGGGGAGCTGTTTTTT	CASSSGLAGGLNTGELFF
TRBD1	-	TRBV10-3	TRBJ1-5	TGTGCCATCAGTGAGTCCGGGGGACAGGCGAATCAGCCCCAGCATTTT	CAISESGGQANQPQHF
-	-	TRBV2	TRBJ2-7	TGTGCCAGCGAGGTCGCCGAAGGGCAGTACTTC	CASEVAEGQYF
-	-	TRBV7-8	TRBJ1-6	TGTGCCAGCAGCCGAGTGTCGGGCTATAATTCACCCCTCCACTTT	CASSRVSGYNSPLHF
-	-	TRBV28	TRBJ2-4	TGTGCCAGCTTTGAAACAGACAAAAACATTCAGTACTTC	CASFETDKNIQYF
TRBD1	-	TRBV30	TRBJ1-1	TGTGCCTGGGCTAAAGGGACAGGGAGCCGGTCAGACACTGAAGCTTTCTTT	CAWAKGTGSRSDTEAFF